These 31 T cell receptor beta chains were sequenced from one sample in a study of memory CD4+ T cells and cytomegalovirus serostatus. Single viable CD3+CD4+CD8-CD45RO+ cells were sorted as the memory CD4+ T cells. This table comes from immunoSEQ multiplex PCR, and its TCRdb copy is limited to in-frame clones, with some not included. The sample records under 55,000 clones, about 80% being singletons. Sequenced sample: memory CD4+ T cells from blood. The source of these receptors is an adult in good health and CMV-seropositive.

The chain uses TRBV28 and TRBJ1-2; TRBD1 might be the D (5 bases). CDR3 length: 12 residues. V was shortened by 4 bases and J by 8 bases, with 11 bases between the two germline ends. Germline CDR1 is MDHEN and CDR2 is SYDVKM. The CDR3 sequence is CASSSGVEGYTF. The CDR3 coding sequence is TGTGCCAGCAGTTCGGGGGTGGAGGGCTACACCTTC.

V and J are TRBV2 and TRBJ1-1; TRBD1 might be the D (5 bases). CDR3 length: 15 amino acids. Germline loops: CDR1 SNHLY, CDR2 FYNNEI. Trimming left V 2 bases short and J 1 base short, with 11 bases between. DNA of the CDR3: TGTGCCAGCAGTGAAAGGGGCGGGGGGAACACTGAAGCTTTCTTT. This encodes CASSERGGGNTEAFF.

This CDR3 reads CASSPPGEDTQYF. CDR3 bases: TGTGCCAGCAGTCCCCCAGGAGAGGATACGCAGTATTTT. The V call is TRBV6-5, the J call TRBJ2-3, with D unresolved. The CDR3 has 13 residues. With 5 bases removed from V and 6 bases from J, the gap between germline ends came to 12 bases. Germline values: CDR1 MNHEY, CDR2 SVGAGI.

The V gene is TRBV15, the J gene TRBJ1-3; D is undetermined. The CDR3 loop spans 18 amino acids. Trimming shortened V by 1 base and J by 0 bases, and 16 bases separated the two germline ends. Germline V CDR1 and CDR2: LNHNV, YYDKDF (reference sequence). For the CDR3, the DNA is TGTGCCACCAGCAGAGCCAAGAGCAGGCCCTACTCTGGAAACACCATATATTTT. Translating it yields CATSRAKSRPYSGNTIYF.

The count of this clone is one. The rearrangement links TRBV5-1 to TRBJ2-5; 8 bases line up with TRBD1. Germline CDR1 and CDR2: SGHRS and YFSETQ. The CDR3 is 15 amino acids. V was pared by 5 bases and J by 3 bases, with 9 bases of the junction left unmatched. CDR3 bases: TGCGCCAGCAGACCACAGGGGGGCGGCGAAGAGACCCAGTACTTC. Translation: CASRPQGGGEETQYF. The full variable domain, completed using reference TRBV5-1 and TRBJ2-5, is KAGVTQTPRYLIKTRGQQVTLSCSPISGHRSVSWYQQTPGQGLQFLFEYFSETQRNKGNFPGRFSGRQFSNSRSEMNVSTLELGDSALYLCASRPQGGGEETQYFGPGTRLLVL.

This chain links TRBV2 with TRBJ2-2, with D perhaps matching TRBD2 (6 bases). Germline V lookup: CDR1 SNHLY, CDR2 FYNNEI. The CDR3 contains 14 residues. The V gene lost 7 bases and the J gene lost 0 bases, with 9 bases spanning the gap. The CDR3 loop reads CASKGTANTGELFF. As DNA, the CDR3 is TGTGCCAGCAAAGGGACTGCGAACACCGGGGAGCTGTTTTTT.

This chain joins TRBV29-1 and TRBJ2-7, with unresolved D. V dropped 4 bases and J dropped 5 bases, with 9 bases sitting between them. The V gene's germline CDR1 is SQVTM and CDR2 ANQGSEA. The CDR3 spans 11 residues. Written as DNA, the CDR3 is TGCAGCGTTGCCATCACCCACGAGCAGTACTTC. Amino acids: CSVAITHEQYF.

The chain has TRBV11-2 and TRBJ2-4; tentative D call: TRBD1 (5 bases). Germline lookup yields CDR1 SGHAT and CDR2 FQNNGV. The V end lost 0 bases, the J end lost 5 bases, and 17 bases lay between the germline ends. The CDR3 spans 17 residues. The CDR3 DNA is TGTGCCAGCAGCTTAGATAGCTTTACAGGATGGGAAAACATTCAGTACTTC. Protein sequence: CASSLDSFTGWENIQYF.

The rearrangement uses TRBV6-4 and TRBJ2-2; no definite D call. V lost 4 bases and J lost 6, with 12 bases in between. The CDR3 consists of 14 residues. The germline CDR1 and CDR2 sequences are MRHNA and SNTAGT. Here the CDR3 DNA reads TGTGCCAGCAGTGTAAACCATCCTCCCGGGGAGCTGTTTTTT. It yields the protein CASSVNHPPGELFF.

In its sample, this clone was seen a few times. CDR3 nucleotides: TGTGCCAGCTCACCGGACAGAGACTATGGCTACACCTTC. It encodes CASSPDRDYGYTF. The rearrangement joins TRBV18 to TRBJ1-2, with D possibly matching TRBD1 (6 bases). The germline V gene has CDR1 KGHSH and CDR2 LQKENI. CDR3 length: 13 residues. Trimming left V 3 bases short and J 3 bases short, with 8 bases between.

There are a few counts of this clone. The genes are TRBV11-2 and TRBJ1-2, with D hard to call. Germline V gene sequence: CDR1 SGHAT, CDR2 FQNNGV. This CDR3 is built from 13 residues. V shed 0 bases and J shed 3 bases, with 5 bases lying between them. The CDR3, as DNA: TGTGCCAGCAGCTTAGACAATTACTATGGCTACACCTTC. It codes for CASSLDNYYGYTF.

The count of this clone is one. This sample also contains other DNA sequences that code for the same CDR3. The rearrangement joins TRBV27 to TRBJ2-4; possible D gene TRBD1, 5 bases. Germline loops: CDR1 MNHEY, CDR2 SMNVEV (reference sequence). The CDR3 is made up of 14 amino acids. The germline V and J ends were trimmed by 5 bases and 0 bases, with 8 bases remaining between them. CDR3 DNA: TGTGCCAGCAGTGTCCAGGGAGCCAAAAACATTCAGTACTTC. Amino acids: CASSVQGAKNIQYF.

CDR3 loop: CASSIQDRGRHQPQHF. The CDR3 region has the DNA TGTGCCAGTAGTATTCAGGACAGGGGGCGTCATCAGCCCCAGCATTTT. This sequence joins TRBV19 and TRBJ1-5; 11 bases agree with TRBD1. Unmatched junction bases numbered 6, after V lost 3 bases and J lost 5 bases. CDR1 is LNHDA, CDR2 SQIVND, per germline (reference sequence). This CDR3 is built from 16 residues.

This chain connects TRBV4-2 to TRBJ1-2; D is unresolved. Germline V gene sequence: CDR1 LGHNA, CDR2 YNFKEQ. CDR3 length: 17 amino acids. V lost 1 base, J lost 4 bases, and 19 bases lay in between. CDR3 sequence reads: CASSQVLSGRSLYGYTF. Here the CDR3 DNA reads TGTGCCAGCAGCCAAGTACTTTCCGGCCGAAGCCTCTATGGCTACACCTTC.

This chain joins TRBV7-9 and TRBJ2-5; 8 bases line up with TRBD1. The germline V gene encodes CDR1 SEHNR and CDR2 FQNEAQ (reference sequence). The CDR3 sequence is 15 residues long. V lost 3 bases, J lost 0 bases, and 3 bases stayed unmatched. The chain's CDR3 is CASSLNRGYQETQYF. The CDR3 nucleotides are TGTGCCAGCAGCTTGAACAGGGGGTACCAAGAGACCCAGTACTTC.

J is TRBJ2-3 and V is TRBV19; the D gene is possibly TRBD2 (6 bases). Germline V gene lookup returns CDR1 LNHDA and CDR2 SQIVND (reference sequence). The CDR3 length is 15 residues. Between the trimmed V and J ends, which lost 2 bases and 3 bases, there was a span of 12 bases. The CDR3 spells CASSISGSLTDTQYF. The CDR3 DNA reads as TGTGCCAGTAGTATAAGCGGGTCGCTGACAGATACGCAGTATTTT.

This clone was counted between two and nine times. The CDR3 is CASLAQLAASYNEQFF. The DNA of the CDR3 is TGCGCCAGCTTAGCGCAACTAGCGGCCTCCTACAATGAGCAGTTCTTC. The chain links TRBV10-2 to TRBJ2-1, with TRBD2 matching 8 bases. The CDR3 sequence is 16 residues long. V was pared by 8 bases and J by 0 bases, with 9 bases of the junction left unmatched. The germline gives CDR1 WSHSY, CDR2 SAAADI.

The chain links TRBV5-6 to TRBJ2-7; TRBD1 agrees at 9 bases. Germline CDR1 and CDR2: SGHDT and YYEEEE. Trimming took 2 bases from V and 5 from J; bases not matched to a gene: 8. The CDR3 totals 15 residues. CDR3 protein: CASSFFGTGSNEQYF. Here the CDR3 DNA reads TGTGCCAGCAGCTTTTTCGGGACAGGGAGTAACGAGCAGTACTTC.

The J gene is TRBJ1-6, the V gene TRBV27, with D hard to call. Germline CDR1 reads MNHEY; CDR2 reads SMNVEV (reference sequence). The CDR3 totals 12 residues. Deletions cut 10 bases from V and 10 bases from J, with 14 bases between. Written as DNA, the CDR3 is TGTGCCACCAAAAGGGCAGACTCACCCCTCCACTTT. The encoded protein is CATKRADSPLHF.

V gene TRBV29-1 combines with J gene TRBJ2-1; D possibly corresponds to TRBD1 (6 bases). The germline V gene encodes CDR1 SQVTM and CDR2 ANQGSEA. Trimming took 6 bases from V and 15 from J, leaving 18 bases between them. This CDR3 is built from 11 residues. CDR3 DNA sequence: TGCAGCGTCGCCCACGAGGGGGTGCGGTTCTTC. Translation: CSVAHEGVRFF.

The rearrangement joins TRBV7-2 to TRBJ2-6; 11 bases line up with TRBD1. The V gene end was trimmed by 5 bases and the J gene end by 3 bases; junction bases not matched to a gene: 6. The CDR3 runs to 17 residues. CDR1 SGHTA and CDR2 FQGNSA come from the germline V gene. The CDR3 nucleotides read TGTGCCAGCAGCCCTCGGGGACAGGGGGGTGGGGCCAACGTCCTGACTTTC. Amino acid sequence: CASSPRGQGGGANVLTF.

The rearrangement joins TRBV5-6 to TRBJ2-2; the match to TRBD1 covers 7 bases. Germline lookup yields CDR1 SGHDT and CDR2 YYEEEE. Trimming took 5 bases from V and 0 from J; bases not matched to a gene: 16. CDR3 length equals 19 residues. CDR3 sequence: CASRFLSGSGTANTGELFF. As DNA, the CDR3 is TGTGCCAGCAGGTTTCTCTCGGGTTCCGGGACAGCGAACACCGGGGAGCTGTTTTTT.

In this sample, this clone turned up a few times. This chain links TRBV9 with TRBJ2-5; 7 bases map to TRBD2. Germline V lookup: CDR1 SGDLS, CDR2 YYNGEE. Germline trimming cut 4 bases from V and 7 bases from J; bases unmatched to any gene: 10. This CDR3 comprises 14 residues. The CDR3 DNA reads as TGTGCCAGCAGCCCGCTAGCGGCAGACGGGACCCAGTACTTC. It codes for CASSPLAADGTQYF.

The table lists this clone with a few counts. J is TRBJ2-1 and V is TRBV20-1; D unresolved. Germline V CDR1 and CDR2: DFQATT, SNEGSKA (reference sequence). Trimming removed 2 bases at V and 5 bases at J, with 4 bases between. The CDR3 contains 11 residues. This chain's CDR3 is CSARRDNEQFF. The CDR3 bases are TGCAGTGCTAGACGGGACAATGAGCAGTTCTTC.

This clone was seen a few times. The chain joins TRBV25-1 to TRBJ1-1; TRBD1 aligns across 7 bases. The CDR3 spans 12 residues. J gave up 11 bases and V 1 base, and 4 bases lay outside the gene matches. Germline CDR1 MGHDK, CDR2 SYGVNS. The CDR3 spells CASSESGRGAFF. CDR3 in DNA: TGTGCCAGCAGTGAATCGGGCAGGGGGGCTTTCTTT.

This clone is a singleton in its sample. The same CDR3 arises from other DNA sequences in this sample as well. The rearrangement joins TRBV15 to TRBJ2-5; D gene ambiguous. The CDR3 length is 11 residues. The V end lost 4 bases, the J end lost 0 bases, and 0 bases lay between the germline ends. CDR1 LNHNV and CDR2 YYDKDF come from the germline V gene (reference sequence). Here the CDR3 reads CATSNQETQYF. Written as DNA, the CDR3 is TGTGCCACCAGCAACCAAGAGACCCAGTACTTC.

This sequence joins TRBV27 and TRBJ1-2, with 9 bases matching TRBD1. CDR1 and CDR2 (germline): MNHEY, SMNVEV (reference sequence). The J segment lost 8 bases and the V segment lost 4 bases, leaving 17 bases of the junction unmatched. The CDR3 has 17 residues. CDR3: CASSSLKLRTGEVGYTF. CDR3 coding DNA: TGTGCCAGCAGTTCCTTAAAGCTCCGGACAGGGGAAGTAGGCTACACCTTC.

The chain carries TRBV25-1 and TRBJ1-1; D is perhaps TRBD1 (5 bases). Trimming took 11 bases from V and 0 from J, leaving 13 bases between them. Germline assignment: CDR1 MGHDK and CDR2 SYGVNS. CDR3 length: 13 amino acids. The CDR3 here is CASGIGMNTEAFF. The CDR3 DNA reads TGTGCCTCAGGGATAGGAATGAACACTGAAGCTTTCTTT.

The V gene is TRBV6-1, the J gene TRBJ1-5, with TRBD1 matching 9 bases. There are 15 residues in the CDR3. J was trimmed by 6 bases and V by 4 bases; bases with no gene match: 7. Germline values: CDR1 MNHNS, CDR2 SASEGT. CDR3 nucleotides: TGTGCCAGCAGTGGGACAGGGGCGGTCGGTCAGCCCCAGCATTTT. Translation: CASSGTGAVGQPQHF.

The chain joins TRBV4-2 to TRBJ1-5; a weak D match, TRBD1 (5 bases). Trimming stripped 0 bases from V and 5 bases from J, with 11 bases between. The CDR3 covers 15 residues. The germline V gene encodes CDR1 LGHNA and CDR2 YNFKEQ. This chain's CDR3 is CASSQDGGPDQPQHF. In DNA form, the CDR3 reads TGTGCCAGCAGCCAAGATGGGGGACCCGATCAGCCCCAGCATTTT.

The chain has TRBV13 and TRBJ1-4, with TRBD1 identical over 8 bases. This CDR3 contains 18 residues. V lost 0 bases and J lost 8; bases outside the gene matches: 14. Germline CDR1 reads PRHDT; CDR2 reads FYEKMQ (reference sequence). This chain's CDR3 is CASSLGTRQGRSVEKLFF. CDR3 bases: TGTGCCAGCAGCTTAGGGACCCGACAGGGGAGGTCAGTGGAAAAACTGTTTTTT. Complete variable domain (other parts from reference TRBV13 and TRBJ1-4): AAGVIQSPRHLIKEKRETATLKCYPIPRHDTVYWYQQGPGQDPQFLISFYEKMQSDKGSIPDRFSAQQFSDYHSELNMSSLELGDSALYFCASSLGTRQGRSVEKLFFGSGTQLSVL.